This T cell receptor beta chain was documented in a study of kidney transplant recipient with SARS-CoV-2 infection. This clonotype came up many times. TCRdb used MiXCR to reprocess the reads, holding one entry per CDR3 protein. The data show 200,000 to 250,000 distinct CDR3 sequences, about 30% seen once. This CDR3 has 17 amino acids. This clonotype was sampled from a male patient in his 30s who had COVID-19 and was a kidney transplant recipient. Some T cells may have come from the graft donor. This chain uses TRBV8-2 with TRBJ2-6. TRBV8-2 is assigned pseudogene status. The sample in question was a blood sample, obtained at baseline and on day 111 from a kidney transplant recipient. CDR3 protein: CGRISRITQSRANVLTF. The DNA of the CDR3 is TGTGGCAGGATTTCTAGGATAACACAAAGTCGGGCCAACGTCCTGACTTTC.